These 22 T cell receptor beta chains originate from one sample sequenced in a study of blood T cell repertoires in COVID-19. Profiled with immunoSEQ multiplex PCR; TCRdb holds only in-frame clones, not every one. Seen here are over 80,000 clones, more than 90% observed once, and the top ten hold over 1.5%. The sequenced sample consisted of peripheral blood. These receptors were taken from a man aged 60 to 69 with acute or convalescent COVID-19.

This clone was counted a single time. The chain is built from TRBV4-3 and TRBJ2-1; TRBD1 aligns across 10 bases. The V and J ends lost 0 bases and 10 bases, in that order; junction bases with no gene match: 12. The CDR3 totals 17 residues. From germline, CDR1 is LGHNA and CDR2 YSLEER. In DNA, the CDR3 is TGCGCCAGCAGCCAAGAGGGGGCGGGACAGGGGTTTGACGAGCAGTTCTTC. Translation: CASSQEGAGQGFDEQFF.

The chain joins TRBV29-1 to TRBJ2-1; TRBD2 matches at 7 bases. V lost 3 bases, J lost 7 bases, and 3 bases stayed unmatched. The CDR3 runs to 12 residues. Germline V lookup: CDR1 SQVTM, CDR2 ANQGSEA. The CDR3 DNA reads TGCAGCGTTGACCGCGGGAGAAATGAGCAGTTCTTC. Protein: CSVDRGRNEQFF.

This sequence joins TRBV6-2 or TRBV6-3 and TRBJ2-1, with a weak D call TRBD2 (6 bases). From germline, CDR1 is MNHEY and CDR2 SVGEGT. The germline V and J ends were trimmed by 4 bases and 6 bases, with 10 bases remaining between them. This CDR3 is 13 amino acids long. CDR3 in DNA: TGTGCCAGCAGTTCGGGGGTGAGCAATGAGCAGTTCTTC. It specifies CASSSGVSNEQFF.

The chain combines TRBV4-3 with TRBJ2-7; 9 bases are shared with TRBD2. This CDR3 has 15 residues. CDR1 LGHNA and CDR2 YSLEER come from the germline V gene. The trim removed 0 bases at V and 1 base at J, leaving 1 base unmatched. CDR3 DNA: TGCGCCAGCAGCCAAGAGGCGGGAGGGTCCTACGAGCAGTACTTC. It translates to CASSQEAGGSYEQYF.

This clone occurred once. V is TRBV6-6 and J is TRBJ1-3; D might be TRBD1 (6 bases). Between the trimmed V and J ends, which lost 5 bases and 0 bases, there was a span of 17 bases. CDR1 is MNHNY and CDR2 is SVGAGI in the germline V gene (reference sequence). The CDR3 covers 17 residues. CDR3 DNA: TGTGCCAGCAGTCCTGGGACATCTGTAAGCTCTGGAAACACCATATATTTT. Its translation: CASSPGTSVSSGNTIYF.

V gene TRBV5-4 combines with J gene TRBJ2-7; 12 bases agree with TRBD2. The germline CDR1 and CDR2 sequences are SGHNT and YYREEE (reference sequence). The J segment lost 6 bases and the V segment lost 0 bases, leaving 4 bases of the junction unmatched. The CDR3 has 15 residues. The CDR3 DNA reads TGTGCCAGCAGCTTGGGACTAGCGGGAGTCCCCGAGCAGTACTTC. Translated: CASSLGLAGVPEQYF.

The chain employs TRBV5-1 and TRBJ2-3; 11 bases line up with TRBD1. Germline V lookup: CDR1 SGHRS, CDR2 YFSETQ. Trimming at V came to 5 bases and at J to 3 bases, leaving 11 bases not matched to a gene. This CDR3 comprises 17 residues. In DNA form, the CDR3 reads TGCGCCAGCAGGATGAGGCCCGGGACAGGGGGGACAGATACGCAGTATTTT. Amino acid sequence: CASRMRPGTGGTDTQYF. Full variable domain (missing parts from reference TRBV5-1 and TRBJ2-3): KAGVTQTPRYLIKTRGQQVTLSCSPISGHRSVSWYQQTPGQGLQFLFEYFSETQRNKGNFPGRFSGRQFSNSRSEMNVSTLELGDSALYLCASRMRPGTGGTDTQYFGPGTRLTVL.

CDR3 nucleotides: TGTGCCAGCAGCTTGGAGCAGGGGATTGGGTCACCCCTCCACTTT. Its protein is CASSLEQGIGSPLHF. The gene calls are TRBV5-6 and TRBJ1-6; perhaps TRBD1 as D (6 bases). V shed 0 bases and J shed 10 bases, with 14 bases lying between them. Per the germline V gene, CDR1 is SGHDT and CDR2 is YYEEEE. CDR3 size: 15 residues.

This chain links TRBV5-1 with TRBJ2-5; D gene ambiguous. Germline V gene data show CDR1 as SGHRS and CDR2 as YFSETQ. This CDR3 comprises 15 residues. Trimming left V 0 bases short and J 3 bases short, with 12 bases between. CDR3 sequence (DNA): TGCGCCAGCAGCTTGGCCGGTCTGTCGGAAGAGACCCAGTACTTC. This gives the protein CASSLAGLSEETQYF.

This chain links TRBV11-2 with TRBJ2-1, with a possible D match to TRBD2 (6 bases). The CDR3 sequence is 17 residues long. V shed 1 base and J shed 5 bases, with 18 bases lying between them. Germline-derived CDR1 and CDR2 are SGHAT and FQNNGV. CDR3 in amino acids: CASSLGVDWRANNEQFF. CDR3 nucleotides: TGTGCCAGCAGCTTAGGGGTCGACTGGAGGGCCAACAATGAGCAGTTCTTC.

The chain carries TRBV15 and TRBJ2-3; D is perhaps TRBD2 (5 bases). Trimming cost V 10 bases and J 5 bases, with 10 bases left between them. There are 11 residues in the CDR3. Germline CDR1 LNHNV, CDR2 YYDKDF (reference sequence). CDR3 in amino acids: CANGERDTQYF. For the CDR3, the DNA is TGTGCCAACGGGGAGAGAGATACGCAGTATTTT.

This chain connects TRBV7-2 to TRBJ2-2, with TRBD2 matching 10 bases. The CDR3 consists of 17 residues. V was pared by 1 base and J by 2 bases, with 4 bases of the junction left unmatched. Germline CDR1 and CDR2: SGHTA and FQGNSA. The DNA for the CDR3 is TGTGCCAGCAGCTTAGTGGTACTAGCGGGAAACACCGGGGAGCTGTTTTTT. Encoded protein: CASSLVVLAGNTGELFF.

J is TRBJ1-5 and V is TRBV30; D possibly corresponds to TRBD1 (5 bases). There are 14 residues in the CDR3. Germline V gene sequence: CDR1 GTSNPN, CDR2 SVGIG (reference sequence). Trimming took off 0 bases at V and 7 bases at J, with 13 bases between the two ends. The CDR3 nucleotides are TGTGCCTGGAGTGTAGGGCAGGGTGGGCAGCCCCAGCATTTT. It specifies CAWSVGQGGQPQHF.

The J gene is TRBJ1-3, the V gene TRBV5-8; no reliable D call. Between the trimmed V and J ends, which lost 4 bases and 7 bases, there was a span of 15 bases. There are 14 residues in the CDR3. Per germline, CDR1 SGHTS and CDR2 YDEGEE. The CDR3 DNA sequence: TGTGCCAGCAGCGCCGACATAAGCGGGAACACCATATATTTT. As protein: CASSADISGNTIYF.

The V and J genes are TRBV5-1 and TRBJ2-5; D may be TRBD1 (5 bases). With 6 bases removed from V and 1 base from J, the gap between germline ends came to 10 bases. The germline CDR1 and CDR2 sequences are SGHRS and YFSETQ. This CDR3 has 13 residues. The CDR3 protein is CASKVDSQETQYF. CDR3 nucleotides: TGCGCCAGCAAGGTCGACAGCCAAGAGACCCAGTACTTC.

The V call is TRBV6-1, the J call TRBJ2-1; a weak D match, TRBD1 (6 bases). Trimming cost V 5 bases and J 8 bases, with 13 bases left between them. The CDR3 contains 13 residues. Germline V gene sequence: CDR1 MNHNS, CDR2 SASEGT. The CDR3 sequence is CASSTPGADEQFF. The CDR3 coding sequence is TGTGCCAGCAGTACCCCAGGGGCGGATGAGCAGTTCTTC.

The V call is TRBV4-2, the J call TRBJ1-4, with D perhaps matching TRBD1 (5 bases). Trimming removed 0 bases from V and 8 bases from J, with 16 bases in between. The germline V gene encodes CDR1 LGHNA and CDR2 YNFKEQ. The CDR3 has 16 residues. The DNA of the CDR3 is TGTGCCAGCAGCCAAGAGTCATGGGGCTTCGGGGAAAAACTGTTTTTT. It translates to CASSQESWGFGEKLFF.

The rearrangement joins TRBV7-9 to TRBJ1-2; maybe TRBD1 (5 bases). The CDR3 length is 15 residues. V was trimmed by 1 base and J by 8 bases, leaving 17 bases between them. Germline-derived CDR1 and CDR2 are SEHNR and FQNEAQ (reference sequence). The CDR3: CASSLDLGGIEGYTF. The CDR3 DNA follows: TGTGCCAGCAGCTTAGACTTGGGGGGAATTGAAGGCTACACCTTC.

J is TRBJ2-4 and V is TRBV24-1, with TRBD1 identical over 7 bases. With V trimmed by 3 bases and J by 6 bases, 7 bases remained unmatched. CDR3 length: 15 residues. Per the germline V gene, CDR1 is KGHDR and CDR2 is SFDVKD. This CDR3 is CATSDRSGGGNIQYF. DNA for the CDR3: TGTGCCACCAGTGATAGATCAGGGGGTGGAAACATTCAGTACTTC.

The chain carries TRBV27 and TRBJ2-1; TRBD1 is a possible D gene (6 bases). Germline assignment: CDR1 MNHEY and CDR2 SMNVEV (reference sequence). V was shortened by 5 bases and J by 0 bases, with 11 bases between the two germline ends. This CDR3 contains 15 residues. The CDR3 bases are TGTGCCAGCAGTCCCCGACAGGCCTCCTACAATGAGCAGTTCTTC. Amino acids: CASSPRQASYNEQFF.

The rearrangement links TRBV19 to TRBJ2-5; D not resolved. This CDR3 comprises 13 residues. Trimming removed 4 bases from V and 5 bases from J, with 11 bases in between. Germline V gives CDR1 LNHDA, CDR2 SQIVND (reference sequence). The DNA of the CDR3 is TGTGCCAGTAGTACCATCCCCCGGGAGACCCAGTACTTC. Amino acid sequence: CASSTIPRETQYF.

The chain links TRBV3-1 (or the pseudogene TRBV3-2) to TRBJ2-7; 7 bases are a match to TRBD2. Losses at the gene ends were 0 bases for V and 3 bases for J; bases not matched to a gene: 2. Per the germline V gene, CDR1 is LGHDT and CDR2 is YNNKEL (reference sequence). The CDR3 runs 14 residues. CDR3 DNA: TGTGCCAGCAGCCAAGAGCCGGGAGGCTACGAGCAGTACTTC. Its translation: CASSQEPGGYEQYF.